This TCR beta chain is from a study of blood T cell repertoires in COVID-19. Trimming left V 0 bases short and J 5 bases short, with 9 bases between. This CDR3 contains 13 residues. Germline loops: CDR1 SGHDT, CDR2 YYEEEE. The method was immunoSEQ multiplex PCR; TCRdb's version includes in-frame clones alone and lacks a portion of them. The sample consists of about 210,000 clones, 84% of them appearing once. This receptor was identified in a woman between 50 and 59 years old with active or convalescent COVID-19. V and J are TRBV5-6 and TRBJ2-7; D may be TRBD2 (5 bases). Sequenced input: peripheral blood. CDR3 nucleotides: TGTGCCAGCAGCTTGGCTGGGAGCAACGAGCAGTACTTC. Its protein is CASSLAGSNEQYF.